This paragraph reports one TCR beta chain. CDR1 and CDR2 from the germline V gene are SEHNR and FQNEAQ (reference sequence). The V end was cut by 4 bases, the J end by 1 base, with 13 bases between. There are 15 residues in the CDR3. One Seattle source followed patients from active infection through their disease course. These data originate in a study of blood T cell repertoires in COVID-19. Generated by immunoSEQ multiplex PCR, the TCRdb table keeps only in-frame clones and is missing some. The table has roughly 180,000 clones, around 94% seen once. The gene calls are TRBV7-9 and TRBJ1-1; a possible D gene is TRBD1 (6 bases). This clonotype was sampled from a man between 25 and 39 years old with COVID-19, enrolled during active disease. Sequenced sample: peripheral blood. The chain's CDR3 is CASSSRTAPNTEAFF. In DNA, the CDR3 is TGTGCCAGCAGCTCCCGGACAGCTCCGAACACTGAAGCTTTCTTT.